This T cell receptor (beta chain) was documented in a study of blood T cell repertoires in COVID-19 (TCRdb year 2020). In the study overall: Collaborator samples came from the United States, Italy and Spain and covered acute and convalescent phases of COVID-19. HLA class I and class II types, where available, came from metadata supplied by the sample provider rather than from assay-based typing. A freely available public database, intended as a resource for researchers studying the immune response to SARS-CoV-2, is where the repertoires were released. The samples were drawn from two sources: the first 160 participants of the ongoing ImmuneRACE study, and approximately 1,300 subjects contributed by 6 global collaborators. Nearly every sample came with metadata listing a de-identified subject ID, COVID-19 status, age in years and sex. The material from the prospective study consisted of cDNA or gDNA derived from T cells, B-cell-depleted T cells, or PBMCs. The dataset comprised deeply sampled blood TCRbeta repertoires from subjects exposed to, actively infected with, or recovered from COVID-19. Overall study results and their limits: How much clinical and demographic metadata was included differed by source and by participant, and the metadata was provided uncurated.

TCRbeta CDR3 regions were amplified from genomic DNA by means of the immunoSEQ Assay, a bias-controlled multiplex PCR. In the original analysis: The number of nucleated cells in each sample was estimated by amplification of reference gene primers within the assay. To quantify the absolute abundance of each unique TCRbeta CDR3 rearrangement, sequence reads were collapsed and filtered. For each sample, productive Simpson clonality was calculated by taking the square root of Simpson's diversity index across productive rearrangements. Sourced from immuneACCESS, this table was stored by TCRdb with only in-frame sequences that have V and J called. A share of the clones is absent; for the studies checked, an unresolved V gene accounts for under half, and the remainder has no known explanation. D and trimming were read from the DNA, whereas the V and J calls and clone size are those reported in that table. The sample table contains roughly 190,000 clones; only one count was recorded for roughly 91% of them. The ten top clones hold roughly 4.7% of the sample.

The CDR3, cysteine through phenylalanine, is 12 amino acids long. Only CDR3 DNA remains: 36 bases, in frame from the first base. V is reduced by 5 bases and J by 0 bases, leaving a spacing of 5 bases between them. This clone was seen only a few times. No antigen is known for it. Base qualities are not at hand, and no much larger clone is one base apart. Collaborating institutions collected whole blood in K2EDTA tubes following their own protocols. Collaborator samples were shipped for TCRbeta analysis as frozen whole blood, isolated PBMCs, or DNA extracted from either sample type. The sequence joins TRBV12-3 or TRBV12-4 to TRBJ2-7; TRBD2 might be the D gene, on 5 matching bases. The receptor was derived from a human donor in a cohort sampled during active COVID-19. Sequencing used peripheral blood. The CDR3 protein: CASSGSSYEQYF. DNA sequence: TGTGCCAGCAGTGGGAGCTCCTACGAGCAGTACTTC.